This T cell receptor beta chain was found in a study of beta chain features in type 1 diabetes. The CDR3 totals 15 residues. Germline CDR1 is SGHTA and CDR2 is FQGNSA. V lost 1 base and J lost 7, with 16 bases in between. Notes on this clone: The antigen remains undetermined.

Study results and caveats: The influence of HLA type on TCRB rearrangement stayed undetermined. Patients and controls would share equally any PCR tilt toward shorter templates.

Sequenced material consisted of expressed TCRB transcripts (all of the isolated RNA was reverse transcribed). The assay was immunoSEQ multiplex PCR, and TCRdb's table has in-frame clones only and misses some. This repertoire shows some 270,000 clones, roughly 15% found once; its top ten account for more than 0.02%. A sort by CD45RO/CCR7/CD25/CD127/CD95/CD27 yielded CD4+ naive, central memory, regulatory and stem cell-like memory cells. The receptor was derived from a middle-aged woman in good health. This chain connects TRBV7-2 to TRBJ2-5; tentative D call: TRBD2 (6 bases). Sequenced input: naive CD4+ T cells from blood. CDR3 sequence: CASSLGGASRWTQYF. The CDR3 nucleotides read TGTGCCAGCAGCTTAGGCGGGGCCTCCAGGTGGACCCAGTACTTC.